These T cell receptor beta chains were read from a single sample in a study of CD8 T cells in Susac syndrome. Via MiXCR, TCRdb re-called the immunoSEQ multiplex PCR reads, giving one row per CDR3 protein. Of about 150,000 distinct CDR3 sequences in the sample, about 94% are singletons; the top ten hold around 0.08%. The source material was CD4+ T cells from PBMCs. The receptor set was obtained from a human donor with Susac syndrome. Each CDR3 is given with its conserved first and last residue. Fields, in order: D gene, V gene, J gene, clone size, CDR3 protein, CDR3 DNA. The D gene is left open where the match is weak. Only some rows state a clone size, as once, few, many or a class for expanded clones.

TRBD1	TRBV4-1	TRBJ1-5	NA	CASSQETGGMQHF	TGCGCCAGCAGCCAAGAGACAGGGGGGATGCAGCATTTT
TRBD1	TRBV12-3/TRBV12-4	TRBJ1-2	NA	CASTRDRGNYGYTF	TGTGCCAGCACCAGGGACAGGGGAAACTATGGCTACACCTTC
NA	TRBV29-1	TRBJ2-1	NA	CSVAGLLGSEQFF	TGCAGCGTTGCTGGGCTTTTGGGAAGTGAGCAGTTCTTC
TRBD1	TRBV4-1	TRBJ1-4	NA	CASRTPGQKNEKLFF	TGCGCCAGCAGGACCCCGGGACAGAAGAATGAAAAACTGTTTTTT
TRBD1	TRBV20-1	TRBJ1-1	NA	CSAQRTGWDTEAFF	TGCAGTGCACAGAGGACAGGGTGGGACACTGAAGCTTTCTTT
NA	TRBV5-1	TRBJ2-5	NA	CASSQRAGTQTQYF	TGCGCCAGCAGCCAAAGGGCAGGGACTCAGACCCAGTACTTC
TRBD2	TRBV7-3	TRBJ2-1	NA	CASSLNAGAYNEQFF	TGTGCCAGCAGCTTAAACGCGGGGGCCTACAATGAGCAGTTCTTC
NA	TRBV12-3/TRBV12-4	TRBJ2-7	NA	CASSLTNGQGWQYF	TGTGCCAGCAGCCTCACCAACGGGCAGGGATGGCAGTACTTC
NA	TRBV3-1	TRBJ2-7	NA	CASSQSRRVVWSYEQYF	TGTGCCAGCAGCCAATCGAGGCGAGTCGTATGGTCCTACGAGCAGTACTTC
TRBD2	TRBV2	TRBJ2-7	NA	CASSGIAGDRMYEQYF	TGTGCCAGCAGTGGTATAGCGGGGGATCGGATGTACGAGCAGTACTTC
TRBD2	TRBV29-1	TRBJ2-1	NA	CSAGSGSNEQFF	TGCAGCGCCGGGAGCGGGAGCAATGAGCAGTTCTTC
NA	TRBV29-1	TRBJ1-1	NA	CSVLTSLRGTEAFF	TGCAGCGTCCTCACGTCCCTTAGGGGCACTGAAGCTTTCTTT
TRBD2	TRBV11-1	TRBJ2-7	NA	CASSSLAGGTYEQYF	TGTGCCAGCAGCTCCCTAGCGGGAGGTACCTACGAGCAGTACTTC
NA	TRBV20-1	TRBJ1-1	NA	CSARDRGQVNTEAFF	TGCAGTGCTAGAGATCGGGGGCAGGTGAACACTGAAGCTTTCTTT
NA	TRBV19	TRBJ1-5	NA	CASSVQRQPQHF	TGTGCCAGTAGTGTCCAGAGGCAGCCCCAGCATTTT
TRBD2	TRBV20-1	TRBJ2-1	NA	CSAEGTSGSYNEQFF	TGCAGTGCCGAGGGTACTAGCGGCTCCTACAATGAGCAGTTCTTC
TRBD2	TRBV20-1	TRBJ2-7	NA	CSASGGGLGANEQYF	TGCAGTGCTAGCGGGGGAGGACTAGGAGCGAACGAGCAGTACTTC
NA	TRBV15	TRBJ2-4	NA	CATSRDLGTEKNIQYF	TGTGCCACCAGCAGAGATTTAGGGACTGAGAAAAACATTCAGTACTTC
NA	TRBV5-1	TRBJ1-2	NA	CASGQGAGYTF	TGCGCCAGCGGGCAGGGTGCAGGCTACACCTTC
NA	TRBV28	TRBJ1-5	NA	CASSSRSQPQHF	TGTGCCAGCAGTTCAAGGAGTCAGCCCCAGCATTTT
NA	TRBV6-2/TRBV6-3	TRBJ1-5	NA	CASRITGTDGHQPQHF	TGTGCCAGCAGGATCACAGGGACGGACGGTCATCAGCCCCAGCATTTT
NA	TRBV28	TRBJ1-5	NA	CASSSTNQPQHF	TGTGCCAGCAGTTCGACCAATCAGCCCCAGCATTTT
NA	TRBV3-1	TRBJ1-5	NA	CASSQNLGQPQHF	TGTGCCAGCAGCCAAAATTTAGGTCAGCCCCAGCATTTT
TRBD1	TRBV7-9	TRBJ2-1	NA	CASSPRGGAREQFF	TGTGCCAGCAGCCCAAGAGGGGGCGCTCGAGAGCAGTTCTTC
TRBD1	TRBV20-1	TRBJ2-5	NA	CSAKDRRETQYF	TGCAGTGCTAAGGACAGGCGGGAGACCCAGTACTTC
NA	TRBV6-2/TRBV6-3	TRBJ2-7	NA	CASSYSGRREQYF	TGTGCCAGCAGTTACTCAGGTCGGCGCGAGCAGTACTTC
TRBD1	TRBV29-1	TRBJ2-3	NA	CSVGDRGLTDTQYF	TGCAGCGTTGGCGACAGGGGGCTGACAGATACGCAGTATTTT
TRBD2	TRBV12-3/TRBV12-4	TRBJ2-2	NA	CASSPTSGGWTGELFF	TGTGCCAGCAGCCCGACCTCGGGAGGTTGGACCGGGGAGCTGTTTTTT
NA	TRBV9	TRBJ2-5	NA	CASSASSPETQYF	TGTGCCAGCAGCGCCTCCAGCCCGGAGACCCAGTACTTC
NA	TRBV4-1	TRBJ1-4	NA	CASSQGSGGKLFF	TGCGCCAGCAGCCAAGGATCGGGGGGAAAACTGTTTTTT
NA	TRBV5-4	TRBJ2-2	NA	CASSSYRENTGELFF	TGTGCCAGCAGCTCTTACAGAGAGAACACCGGGGAGCTGTTTTTT
TRBD1	TRBV20-1	TRBJ1-2	NA	CSATDRTGVGYTF	TGCAGTGCCACCGACCGGACAGGGGTTGGCTACACCTTC
NA	TRBV20-1	TRBJ1-2	NA	CSALPGWPNYGYTF	TGCAGTGCTCTACCTGGGTGGCCTAACTATGGCTACACCTTC
NA	TRBV6-1	TRBJ1-3	NA	CASKSSGNTIYF	TGTGCCAGCAAGAGCTCTGGAAACACCATATATTTT
TRBD2	TRBV11-2	TRBJ2-1	NA	CASSSISGRIHNEQFF	TGTGCCAGCAGCAGTATTAGCGGGAGGATTCACAATGAGCAGTTCTTC
NA	TRBV2	TRBJ2-1	NA	CASSLMISSYNEQFF	TGTGCCAGCAGTTTGATGATTAGCTCCTACAATGAGCAGTTCTTC
NA	TRBV5-1	TRBJ2-3	NA	CASSQQADTQYF	TGCGCCAGCAGCCAACAAGCGGATACGCAGTATTTT
NA	TRBV20-1	TRBJ1-1	NA	CSAATRDGGGGTEAFF	TGCAGTGCTGCAACCCGGGACGGGGGTGGAGGCACTGAAGCTTTCTTT
TRBD1	TRBV4-1	TRBJ2-5	NA	CASSRAGTAPLQETQYF	TGCGCCAGCAGCCGAGCCGGGACAGCCCCTCTTCAAGAGACCCAGTACTTC
NA	TRBV21-1	TRBJ1-3	once	CASSDGTPTGNTIYF	TGTGCCAGCAGCGACGGGACACCAACTGGAAACACCATATATTTT
TRBD2	TRBV2	TRBJ2-1	NA	CASRTSGSHEQFF	TGTGCCAGCAGAACGAGCGGGAGCCATGAGCAGTTCTTC
NA	TRBV4-1	TRBJ2-2	NA	CASSQGSIGDTGELFF	TGCGCCAGCAGCCAAGGAAGTATCGGGGACACCGGGGAGCTGTTTTTT
NA	TRBV3-1	TRBJ1-4	NA	CASSPRQATNEKLFF	TGTGCCAGCAGCCCGCGACAGGCAACTAATGAAAAACTGTTTTTT
NA	TRBV28	TRBJ2-1	NA	CALGVPGGYEQFF	TGTGCCCTTGGGGTCCCAGGTGGCTATGAGCAGTTCTTC
NA	TRBV7-2	TRBJ1-2	NA	CASSGASANYGYTF	TGTGCCAGCAGCGGGGCCTCCGCTAACTATGGCTACACCTTC
TRBD2	TRBV7-9	TRBJ2-7	NA	CASSPSGRHEQYF	TGTGCCAGCAGCCCCAGCGGGAGGCACGAGCAGTACTTC
TRBD1	TRBV2	TRBJ2-1	NA	CASLVGQGANEQFF	TGTGCCAGCTTAGTGGGACAGGGTGCTAATGAGCAGTTCTTC
NA	TRBV29-1	TRBJ2-1	NA	CSALTGSEQFF	TGCAGCGCCCTCACGGGAAGTGAGCAGTTCTTC
NA	TRBV5-1	TRBJ2-4	NA	CASSLAGRALAKNIQYF	TGCGCCAGCAGCTTGGCCGGGAGAGCTCTAGCCAAAAACATTCAGTACTTC
TRBD2	TRBV29-1	TRBJ2-5	NA	CSVGASGGTETQYF	TGCAGCGTTGGAGCTAGCGGGGGGACTGAGACCCAGTACTTC
NA	TRBV6-1	TRBJ1-1	NA	CASLLWQGSTEAFF	TGTGCCAGCCTACTGTGGCAGGGGAGCACTGAAGCTTTCTTT
TRBD2	TRBV20-1	TRBJ2-5	NA	CSARGTSGGTQETQYF	TGCAGTGCTAGAGGGACTAGCGGGGGGACCCAAGAGACCCAGTACTTC
NA	TRBV3-1	TRBJ2-6	once	CASSQDRDRSSGANVLTF	TGTGCCAGCAGCCAAGATCGCGACAGAAGCTCTGGGGCCAACGTCCTGACTTTC
NA	TRBV11-2	TRBJ2-7	NA	CASSSLRDGKPYEQYF	TGTGCCAGCAGCTCCCTCCGGGACGGCAAGCCTTACGAGCAGTACTTC
TRBD2	TRBV29-1	TRBJ2-2	NA	CSVAKRENTGELFF	TGCAGCGTTGCGAAGCGGGAGAACACCGGGGAGCTGTTTTTT
TRBD1	TRBV18	TRBJ1-1	NA	CASSPRGRGEAFF	TGTGCCAGCTCACCCAGGGGGAGAGGGGAAGCTTTCTTT
TRBD1	TRBV29-1	TRBJ2-5	NA	CSVEETGGKTQYF	TGCAGCGTTGAAGAGACAGGGGGAAAGACCCAGTACTTC
NA	TRBV7-3	TRBJ2-7	NA	CASSRGRGLEQYF	TGTGCCAGCAGCCGGGGGCGGGGGCTCGAGCAGTACTTC
NA	TRBV28	TRBJ1-2	NA	CASRSGVNYGYTF	TGTGCCAGCAGGTCAGGGGTTAACTATGGCTACACCTTC